This T cell receptor (beta chain) was identified in a study of blood T cell repertoires in COVID-19. Sequenced by immunoSEQ multiplex PCR; TCRdb stores in-frame clones only, minus some. Altogether some 110,000 clones are present, roughly nine tenths being singletons, with the ten largest covering 4.5%. This CDR3 has 18 amino acids. Germline V CDR1 and CDR2: LNHNV, YYDKDF (reference sequence). V lost 2 bases and J lost 3, with 22 bases in between. The source material was peripheral blood. The chain has TRBV15 and TRBJ1-2; maybe TRBD1 (5 bases). This clonotype originated in a man aged 35-49 years with acute or convalescent COVID-19. The CDR3 region has the DNA TGTGCCACCAGCAGATCCTCCTTGGTTGACAGTCCCTACTATGGCTACACCTTC. Protein product: CATSRSSLVDSPYYGYTF. The full variable domain, rest sourced from reference TRBV15 and TRBJ1-2, is DAMVIQNPRYQVTQFGKPVTLSCSQTLNHNVMYWYQQKSSQAPKLLFHYYDKDFNNEADTPDNFQSRRPNTSFCFLDIRSPGLGDTAMYLCATSRSSLVDSPYYGYTFGSGTRLTVV.